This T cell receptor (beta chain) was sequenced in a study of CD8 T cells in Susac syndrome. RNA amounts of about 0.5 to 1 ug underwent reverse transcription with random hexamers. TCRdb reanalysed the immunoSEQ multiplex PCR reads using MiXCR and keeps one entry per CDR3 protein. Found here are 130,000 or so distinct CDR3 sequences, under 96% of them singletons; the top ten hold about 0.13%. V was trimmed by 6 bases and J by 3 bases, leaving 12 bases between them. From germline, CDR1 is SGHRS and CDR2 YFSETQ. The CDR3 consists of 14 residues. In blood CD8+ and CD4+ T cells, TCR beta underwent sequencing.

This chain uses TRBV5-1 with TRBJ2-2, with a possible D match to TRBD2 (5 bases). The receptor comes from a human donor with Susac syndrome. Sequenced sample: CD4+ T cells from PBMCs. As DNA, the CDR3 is TGCGCCAGCAAGCTGCGAGCGGACACCGGGGAGCTGTTTTTT. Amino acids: CASKLRADTGELFF.